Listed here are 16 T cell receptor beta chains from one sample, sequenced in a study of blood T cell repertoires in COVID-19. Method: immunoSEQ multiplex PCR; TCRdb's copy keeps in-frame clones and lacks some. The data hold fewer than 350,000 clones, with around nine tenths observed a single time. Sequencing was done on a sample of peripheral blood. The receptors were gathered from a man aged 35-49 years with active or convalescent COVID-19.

Here the CDR3 reads CASSFLTGTNEKLFF. In nucleotides, the CDR3 is TGCGCCAGCAGCTTTCTAACAGGGACTAATGAAAAACTGTTTTTT. This sequence joins TRBV5-1 and TRBJ1-4, with D tentatively TRBD1 (6 bases). The CDR3 is 15 amino acids. The germline gives CDR1 SGHRS, CDR2 YFSETQ. Between the trimmed V and J ends, which lost 2 bases and 2 bases, there was a span of 10 bases. The full variable domain, in which reference TRBV5-1 and TRBJ1-4 provide the parts outside the CDR3, is KAGVTQTPRYLIKTRGQQVTLSCSPISGHRSVSWYQQTPGQGLQFLFEYFSETQRNKGNFPGRFSGRQFSNSRSEMNVSTLELGDSALYLCASSFLTGTNEKLFFGSGTQLSVL.

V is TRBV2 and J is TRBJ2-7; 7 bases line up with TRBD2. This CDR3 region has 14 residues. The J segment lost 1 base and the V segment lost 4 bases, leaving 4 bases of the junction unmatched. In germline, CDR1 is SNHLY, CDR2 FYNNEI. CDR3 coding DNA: TGTGCCAGCAGTGGGGGACTACCTTCCTACGAGCAGTACTTC. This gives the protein CASSGGLPSYEQYF.

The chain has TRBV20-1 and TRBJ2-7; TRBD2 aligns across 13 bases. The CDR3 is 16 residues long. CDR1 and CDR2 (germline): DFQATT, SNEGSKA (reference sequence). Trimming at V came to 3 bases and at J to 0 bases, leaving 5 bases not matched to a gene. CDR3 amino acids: CSASVLAGGPSYEQYF. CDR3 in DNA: TGCAGTGCTAGTGTACTAGCGGGAGGGCCCTCCTACGAGCAGTACTTC.

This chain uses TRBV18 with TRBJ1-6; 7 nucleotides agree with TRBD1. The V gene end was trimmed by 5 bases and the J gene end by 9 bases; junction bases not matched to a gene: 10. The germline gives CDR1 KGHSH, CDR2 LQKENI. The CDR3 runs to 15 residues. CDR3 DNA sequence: TGTGCCAGCTCAGAGGGGGCCCTAATGGGTTCACCCCTCCACTTT. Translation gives CASSEGALMGSPLHF.

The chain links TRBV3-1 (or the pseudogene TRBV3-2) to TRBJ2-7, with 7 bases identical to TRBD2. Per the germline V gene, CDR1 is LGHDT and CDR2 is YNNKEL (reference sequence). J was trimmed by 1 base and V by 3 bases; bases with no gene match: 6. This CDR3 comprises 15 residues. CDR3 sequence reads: CASSHGGDYSYEQYF. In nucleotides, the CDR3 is TGTGCCAGCAGCCATGGGGGGGACTATTCCTACGAGCAGTACTTC.

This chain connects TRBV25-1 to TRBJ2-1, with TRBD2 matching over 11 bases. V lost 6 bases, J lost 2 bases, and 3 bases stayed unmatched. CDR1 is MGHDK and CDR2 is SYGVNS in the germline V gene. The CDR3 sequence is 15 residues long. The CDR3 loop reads CASSPTSGTYNEQFF. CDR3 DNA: TGTGCCAGCAGCCCGACTAGCGGGACCTACAATGAGCAGTTCTTC.

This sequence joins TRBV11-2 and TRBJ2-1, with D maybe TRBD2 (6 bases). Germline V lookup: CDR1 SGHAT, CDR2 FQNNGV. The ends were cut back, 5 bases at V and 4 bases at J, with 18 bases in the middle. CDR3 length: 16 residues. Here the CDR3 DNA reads TGTGCCAGCAGCGCGCTAGCGCGCGGGGCTTACAATGAGCAGTTCTTC. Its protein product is CASSALARGAYNEQFF.

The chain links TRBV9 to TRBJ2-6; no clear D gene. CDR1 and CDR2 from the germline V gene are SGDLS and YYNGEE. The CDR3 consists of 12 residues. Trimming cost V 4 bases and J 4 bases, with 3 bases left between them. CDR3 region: CASSQGANVLTF. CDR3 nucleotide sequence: TGTGCCAGCAGCCAGGGGGCCAACGTCCTGACTTTC.

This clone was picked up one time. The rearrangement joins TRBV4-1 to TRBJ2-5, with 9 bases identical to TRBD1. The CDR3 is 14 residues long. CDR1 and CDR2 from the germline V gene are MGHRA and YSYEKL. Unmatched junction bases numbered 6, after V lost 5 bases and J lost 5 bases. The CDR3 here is CASSGTGSWETQYF. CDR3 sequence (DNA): TGCGCCAGCAGCGGGACAGGGAGTTGGGAGACCCAGTACTTC.

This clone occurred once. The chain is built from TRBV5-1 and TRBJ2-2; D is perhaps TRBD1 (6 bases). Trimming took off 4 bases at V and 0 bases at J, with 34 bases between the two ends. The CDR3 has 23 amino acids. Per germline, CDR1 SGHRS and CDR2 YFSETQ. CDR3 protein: CASSPNPILSPLEDSANTGELFF. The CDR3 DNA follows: TGCGCCAGCAGCCCGAACCCAATCTTGTCCCCCCTGGAGGACAGCGCGAACACCGGGGAGCTGTTTTTT.

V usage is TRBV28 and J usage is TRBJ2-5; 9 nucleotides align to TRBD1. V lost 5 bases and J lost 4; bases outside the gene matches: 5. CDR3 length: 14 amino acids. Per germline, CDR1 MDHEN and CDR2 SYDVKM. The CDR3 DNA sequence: TGTGCCAGCAGTGATACAGGGGGCGGAGAGACCCAGTACTTC. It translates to CASSDTGGGETQYF.

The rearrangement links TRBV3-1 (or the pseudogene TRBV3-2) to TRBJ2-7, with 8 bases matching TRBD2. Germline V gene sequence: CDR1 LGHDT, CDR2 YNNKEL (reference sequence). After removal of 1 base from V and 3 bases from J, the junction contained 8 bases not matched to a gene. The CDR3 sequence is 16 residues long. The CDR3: CASSQALAGTFYEQYF. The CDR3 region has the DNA TGTGCCAGCAGCCAAGCATTAGCGGGGACGTTCTACGAGCAGTACTTC.

The CDR3 sequence is CASSPRQGADTQYF. CDR3 nucleotides: TGTGCCAGCAGCCCCCGACAGGGGGCAGATACGCAGTATTTT. The V call is TRBV3-1 (or the pseudogene TRBV3-2), the J call TRBJ2-3; the match to TRBD1 covers 9 bases. CDR1 LGHDT and CDR2 YNNKEL come from the germline V gene (reference sequence). V gave up 4 bases and J gave up 4 bases; unmatched junction bases: 3. The CDR3 loop spans 14 amino acids.

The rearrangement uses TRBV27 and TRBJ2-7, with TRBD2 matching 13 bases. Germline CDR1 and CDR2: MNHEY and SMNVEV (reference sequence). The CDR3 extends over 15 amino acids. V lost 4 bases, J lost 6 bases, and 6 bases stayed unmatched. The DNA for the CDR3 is TGTGCCAGCAGTTCCGTGACTAGCGGGAGGCCCGAGCAGTACTTC. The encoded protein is CASSSVTSGRPEQYF.

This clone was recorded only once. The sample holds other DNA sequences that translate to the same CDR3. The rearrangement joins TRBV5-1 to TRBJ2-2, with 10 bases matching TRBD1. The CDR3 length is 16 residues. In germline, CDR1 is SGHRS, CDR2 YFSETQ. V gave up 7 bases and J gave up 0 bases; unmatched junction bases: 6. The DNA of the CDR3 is TGCGCCAGCTCCCCCGGACAGGGGGCGAACACCGGGGAGCTGTTTTTT. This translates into CASSPGQGANTGELFF.

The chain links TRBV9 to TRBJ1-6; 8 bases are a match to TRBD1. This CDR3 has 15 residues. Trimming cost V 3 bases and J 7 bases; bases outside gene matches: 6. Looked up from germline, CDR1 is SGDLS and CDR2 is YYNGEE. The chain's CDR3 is CASSARTGMNSPLHF. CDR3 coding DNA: TGTGCCAGCAGCGCACGGACAGGGATGAATTCACCCCTCCACTTT.